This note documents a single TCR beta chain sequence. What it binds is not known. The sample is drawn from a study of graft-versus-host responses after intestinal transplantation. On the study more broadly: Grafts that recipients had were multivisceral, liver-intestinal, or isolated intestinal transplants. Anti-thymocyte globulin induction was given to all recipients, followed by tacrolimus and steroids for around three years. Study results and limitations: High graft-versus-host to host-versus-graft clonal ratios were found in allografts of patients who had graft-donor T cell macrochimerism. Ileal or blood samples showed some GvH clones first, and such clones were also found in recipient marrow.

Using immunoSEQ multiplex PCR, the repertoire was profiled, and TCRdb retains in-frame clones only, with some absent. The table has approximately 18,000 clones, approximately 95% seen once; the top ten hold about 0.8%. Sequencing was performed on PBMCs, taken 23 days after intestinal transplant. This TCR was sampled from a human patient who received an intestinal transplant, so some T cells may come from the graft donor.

The DNA for the CDR3 is TGCGCCAGCAGCCAAGAGGGAGTAGTGTATAGCTATGGCTACACCTTC. Its protein is CASSQEGVVYSYGYTF. V gene TRBV4-1 combines with J gene TRBJ1-2; unclear D gene. The germline V and J ends were trimmed by 0 bases and 4 bases, with 15 bases remaining between them. Germline CDR1 is MGHRA and CDR2 is YSYEKL. This CDR3 contains 16 residues.